Listed below are T cell receptor beta chains from one sample, sequenced in a study of shared clonotypes between healthy human individuals. The protocol was immunoSEQ multiplex PCR, while the TCRdb copy is restricted to in-frame clones and leaves out a portion. The table shows about 2.3 million clones, with more than 85% occurring only once. Sequences were obtained from naive CD4+ T cells from PBMCs. These receptors originate from a man aged 18-30 years in good health. Some clones in this sample may be carry-over from other donors' samples. The CDR3 runs from the conserved cysteine through the conserved F or W. D genes are given only for firm matches. The listing skips clone size in some rows; elsewhere it reads once, few, many or a size class.

J gene	D gene	V gene	clone size	CDR3 protein	CDR3 DNA
TRBJ2-1	TRBD1	TRBV19	-	CASSTDPGTGDNEQFF	TGTGCCAGTAGTACTGACCCCGGGACAGGGGACAATGAGCAGTTCTTC
TRBJ2-2	-	TRBV4-3	-	CASSQDPHTGELFF	TGCGCCAGCAGCCAAGATCCTCACACCGGGGAGCTGTTTTTT
TRBJ2-2	-	TRBV4-1	-	CASSQAGAPGELFF	TGCGCCAGCAGCCAGGCAGGGGCTCCCGGGGAGCTGTTTTTT
TRBJ2-7	TRBD2	TRBV28	-	CASSLLGLAGGLYEQYF	TGTGCCAGCAGTTTATTGGGACTAGCGGGAGGACTCTACGAGCAGTACTTC
TRBJ1-1	-	TRBV4-3	-	CASSQDWQRGYTEAFF	TGCGCCAGCAGCCAAGATTGGCAGAGGGGGTACACTGAAGCTTTCTTT
TRBJ2-3	-	TRBV5-1	once	CASSLAASRDTQYF	TGCGCCAGCAGCTTGGCCGCAAGTAGGGATACGCAGTATTTT
TRBJ2-7	-	TRBV2	-	CASRRGRGAGEQYF	TGTGCCAGCAGGAGGGGCAGGGGGGCAGGCGAGCAGTACTTC
TRBJ2-5	TRBD1	TRBV28	-	CASSRTGETQYF	TGTGCCAGCAGTCGGACAGGGGAGACCCAGTACTTC
TRBJ1-2	-	TRBV19	-	CASSIDLGPNYGYTF	TGTGCCAGTAGTATAGATCTTGGACCTAACTATGGCTACACCTTC
TRBJ2-2	TRBD2	TRBV9	-	CASSGTTNTGELFF	TGTGCCAGCTCCGGGACTACCAACACCGGGGAGCTGTTTTTT
TRBJ2-7	-	TRBV19	-	CATGSIGGSYEQYF	TGTGCCACTGGTAGTATCGGCGGCTCCTACGAGCAGTACTTC
TRBJ1-4	-	TRBV5-1	-	CASRRDPLPLREINEKLFF	TGCGCCAGCAGGCGGGACCCCTTACCTCTACGTGAGATCAATGAAAAACTGTTTTTT
TRBJ2-3	TRBD2	TRBV29-1	-	CSVDGGTSRIFTDTQYF	TGCAGCGTTGACGGGGGGACTAGCAGAATATTCACAGATACGCAGTATTTT
TRBJ1-5	-	TRBV15	-	CATSRAKDQPQHF	TGTGCCACCAGCAGGGCGAAAGATCAGCCCCAGCATTTT
TRBJ2-6	-	TRBV28	-	CASSTGANVLTF	TGTGCCAGTTCTACTGGGGCCAACGTCCTGACTTTC
TRBJ2-2	TRBD2	TRBV9	-	CASSVVGTSGMGELFF	TGTGCCAGCAGCGTAGTTGGGACTAGCGGGATGGGGGAGCTGTTTTTT
TRBJ2-3	-	TRBV29-1	-	CSVERGTDTQYF	TGCAGCGTTGAGAGGGGCACAGATACGCAGTATTTT
TRBJ2-7	-	TRBV5-1	-	CASSLRGEAYEQYF	TGCGCCAGCAGCCTCAGGGGCGAGGCCTACGAGCAGTACTTC
TRBJ2-1	TRBD2	TRBV4-3	-	CASSQGTSGRAYNEQFF	TGCGCCAGCAGCCAAGGGACTAGCGGGAGGGCCTACAATGAGCAGTTCTTC
TRBJ2-4	-	TRBV7-3	-	CASSLMPPPQGGIQYF	TGTGCCAGCAGCTTAATGCCCCCCCCTCAGGGGGGGATTCAGTACTTC
TRBJ1-1	-	TRBV7-2	-	CASSLFDPRANTEAFF	TGTGCCAGCAGCTTATTCGACCCCCGGGCGAACACTGAAGCTTTCTTT
TRBJ2-3	-	TRBV29-1	-	CSGTLGTDTQYF	TGCAGCGGAACCCTGGGCACAGATACGCAGTATTTT
TRBJ1-1	-	TRBV19	-	CASSIGRVNTEAFF	TGTGCCAGTAGTATAGGCAGGGTGAACACTGAAGCTTTCTTT
TRBJ2-1	-	TRBV5-1	once	CASSVPSSYNEQFF	TGCGCCAGCAGCGTACCGTCTTCCTACAATGAGCAGTTCTTC
TRBJ1-1	-	TRBV28	-	CASTPQAAGTPYEAFF	TGTGCCAGCACTCCCCAAGCCGCCGGGACACCCTATGAAGCTTTCTTT
TRBJ2-7	-	TRBV20-1	-	CSARGSYEQYF	TGCAGTGCTAGGGGCTCCTACGAGCAGTACTTC
TRBJ2-3	-	TRBV15	-	CATSRVGLTSGTDTQYF	TGTGCCACCAGCAGAGTGGGCCTCACGTCGGGCACAGATACGCAGTATTTT
TRBJ2-3	TRBD2	TRBV4-2	-	CASSQAGGRSDTQYF	TGTGCCAGCAGCCAAGCCGGCGGGAGGTCAGATACGCAGTATTTT
TRBJ2-1	-	TRBV10-3	-	CAISNPGLHGQFF	TGTGCCATCAGCAATCCGGGACTTCATGGGCAGTTCTTC
TRBJ1-3	-	TRBV5-6	-	CASSLADTIYF	TGTGCCAGCAGCTTGGCAGACACCATATATTTT
TRBJ1-6	TRBD1	TRBV5-4	-	CASSTGDREGNSPLHF	TGTGCCAGCAGCACCGGTGACAGGGAGGGTAATTCACCCCTCCACTTT
TRBJ2-1	TRBD2	TRBV4-1	-	CASSQGRRTSGAYNEQFF	TGCGCCAGCAGCCAAGGGAGGAGAACTAGCGGAGCCTACAATGAGCAGTTCTTC
TRBJ1-4	TRBD1	TRBV27	-	CASRPDRTTNEKLFF	TGTGCCAGCAGGCCGGACAGGACAACTAATGAAAAACTGTTTTTT
TRBJ1-5	-	TRBV27	-	CASSSQGQPQHF	TGTGCCAGCAGCTCACAGGGTCAGCCCCAGCATTTT
TRBJ1-5	-	TRBV2	-	CASSGITAGGEPQHF	TGTGCCAGCAGTGGAATTACAGCGGGGGGGGAGCCCCAGCATTTT
TRBJ1-2	-	TRBV18	-	CASSSVVGADYGYTF	TGTGCCAGCTCATCAGTGGTGGGGGCGGACTATGGCTACACCTTC
TRBJ2-1	-	TRBV5-1	-	CASSSGSAQRYEQFF	TGCGCCAGCAGCTCGGGGTCGGCCCAACGGTATGAGCAGTTCTTC
TRBJ2-5	-	TRBV9	-	CASSVEVGRTVETQYF	TGTGCCAGCAGCGTAGAGGTAGGACGTACCGTGGAGACCCAGTACTTC
TRBJ1-1	-	TRBV18	-	CASSPGRNLGSGTEAFF	TGTGCCAGCTCACCTGGACGCAACTTGGGTTCCGGCACTGAAGCTTTCTTT
TRBJ2-4	-	TRBV11-2	-	CASSLEVAGSIGRNIQYF	TGTGCCAGCAGCTTAGAAGTCGCAGGGTCTATAGGGAGAAACATTCAGTACTTC
TRBJ2-1	-	TRBV28	-	CASRGTIYNEQFF	TGTGCCAGCAGAGGGACCATCTACAATGAGCAGTTCTTC
TRBJ1-1	TRBD1	TRBV18	-	CASSTAGGENTEAFF	TGTGCCAGCTCTACGGCAGGGGGGGAGAACACTGAAGCTTTCTTT
TRBJ2-5	TRBD2	TRBV9	-	CASSGGTSGEETQYF	TGTGCCAGCAGCGGCGGGACTAGCGGAGAAGAGACCCAGTACTTC
TRBJ1-2	-	TRBV6-6	-	CASSKGTRYGYTF	TGTGCCAGCAGCAAAGGGACACGCTATGGCTACACCTTC
TRBJ1-5	-	TRBV6-1	-	CASTMDVLSNQPQHF	TGTGCCAGCACCATGGACGTCCTAAGCAATCAGCCCCAGCATTTT
TRBJ2-5	-	TRBV7-7	-	CASSLGQTQETQYF	TGTGCCAGCAGCTTAGGACAGACCCAAGAGACCCAGTACTTC
TRBJ2-7	-	TRBV18	-	CASSPSYYEQYF	TGTGCCAGCTCACCGAGCTACTACGAGCAGTACTTC
TRBJ1-1	-	TRBV28	once	CASTTGSGNTEAFF	TGTGCCAGCACCACAGGGTCGGGGAACACTGAAGCTTTCTTT